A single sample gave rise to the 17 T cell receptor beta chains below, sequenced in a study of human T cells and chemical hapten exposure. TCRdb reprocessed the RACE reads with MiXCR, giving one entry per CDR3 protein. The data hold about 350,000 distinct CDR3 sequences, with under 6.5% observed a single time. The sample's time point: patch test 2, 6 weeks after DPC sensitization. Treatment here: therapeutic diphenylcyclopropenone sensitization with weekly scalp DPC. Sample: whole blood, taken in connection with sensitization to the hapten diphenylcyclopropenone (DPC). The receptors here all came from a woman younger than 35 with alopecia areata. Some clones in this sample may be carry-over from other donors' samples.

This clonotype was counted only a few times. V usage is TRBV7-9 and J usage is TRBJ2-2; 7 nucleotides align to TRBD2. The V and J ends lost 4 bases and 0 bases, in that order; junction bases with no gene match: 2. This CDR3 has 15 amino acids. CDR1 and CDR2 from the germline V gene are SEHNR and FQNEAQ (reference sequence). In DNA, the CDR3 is TGTGCCAGCAGCTACGCGGGGGCGAACACCGGGGAGCTGTTTTTT. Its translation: CASSYAGANTGELFF. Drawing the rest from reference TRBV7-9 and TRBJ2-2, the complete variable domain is DTGVSQNPRHKITKRGQNVTFRCDPISEHNRLYWYRQTLGQGPEFLTYFQNEAQLEKSRLLSDRFSAERPKGSFSTLEIQRTEQGDSAMYLCASSYAGANTGELFFGEGSRLTVL.

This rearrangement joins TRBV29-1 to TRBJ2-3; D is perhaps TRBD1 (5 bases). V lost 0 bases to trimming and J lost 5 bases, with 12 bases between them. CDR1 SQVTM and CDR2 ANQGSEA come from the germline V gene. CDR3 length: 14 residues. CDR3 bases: TGCAGCGTTGAAGAGCACAGGATCGGAGATACGCAGTATTTT. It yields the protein CSVEEHRIGDTQYF.

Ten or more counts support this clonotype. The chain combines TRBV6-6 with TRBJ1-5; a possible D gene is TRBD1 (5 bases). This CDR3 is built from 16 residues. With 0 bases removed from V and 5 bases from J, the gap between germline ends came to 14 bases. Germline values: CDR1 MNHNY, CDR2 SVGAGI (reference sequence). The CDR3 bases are TGTGCCAGCAGTTACTCTGGGCCGACAGCCTATCAGCCCCAGCATTTT. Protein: CASSYSGPTAYQPQHF.

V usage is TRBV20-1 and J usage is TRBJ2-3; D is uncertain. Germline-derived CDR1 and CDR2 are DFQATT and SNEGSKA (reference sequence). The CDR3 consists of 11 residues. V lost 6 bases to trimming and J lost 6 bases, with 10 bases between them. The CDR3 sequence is CSATHRDTQYF. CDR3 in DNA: TGCAGTGCAACACACCGGGATACGCAGTATTTT.

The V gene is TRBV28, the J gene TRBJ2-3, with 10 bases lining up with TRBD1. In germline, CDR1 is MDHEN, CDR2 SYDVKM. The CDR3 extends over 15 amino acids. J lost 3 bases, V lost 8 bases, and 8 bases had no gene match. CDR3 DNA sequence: TGTGCCAGCCAAACCGACAGGGGGCGGACAGATACGCAGTATTTT. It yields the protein CASQTDRGRTDTQYF.

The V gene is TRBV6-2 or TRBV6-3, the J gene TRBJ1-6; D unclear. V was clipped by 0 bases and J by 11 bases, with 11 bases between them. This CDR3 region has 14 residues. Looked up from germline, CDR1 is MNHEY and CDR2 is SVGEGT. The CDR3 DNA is TGTGCCAGCAGTTACTCTATTGGCGGCCCACCCCTCCACTTT. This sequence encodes CASSYSIGGPPLHF.

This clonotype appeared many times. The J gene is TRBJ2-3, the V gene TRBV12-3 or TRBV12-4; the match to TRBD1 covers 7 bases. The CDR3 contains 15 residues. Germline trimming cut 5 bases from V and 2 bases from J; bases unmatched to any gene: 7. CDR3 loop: CASSLGQEITDTQYF. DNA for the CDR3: TGTGCCAGCAGTCTTGGACAGGAGATCACAGATACGCAGTATTTT.

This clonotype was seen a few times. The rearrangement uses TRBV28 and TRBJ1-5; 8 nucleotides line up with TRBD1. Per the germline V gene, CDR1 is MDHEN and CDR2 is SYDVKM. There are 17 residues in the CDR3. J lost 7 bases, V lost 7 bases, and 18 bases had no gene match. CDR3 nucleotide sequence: TGTGCCAGCACCCCACAAGGGCTGGACAGGGCTAGACAGCCCCAGCATTTT. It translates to CASTPQGLDRARQPQHF.

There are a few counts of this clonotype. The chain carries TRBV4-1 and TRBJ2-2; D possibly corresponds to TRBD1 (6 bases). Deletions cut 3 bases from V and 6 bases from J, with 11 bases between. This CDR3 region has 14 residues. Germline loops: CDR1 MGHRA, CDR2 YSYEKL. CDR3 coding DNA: TGCGCCAGCAGCCACTTGACAGGTGCCGGGGAGCTGTTTTTT. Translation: CASSHLTGAGELFF.

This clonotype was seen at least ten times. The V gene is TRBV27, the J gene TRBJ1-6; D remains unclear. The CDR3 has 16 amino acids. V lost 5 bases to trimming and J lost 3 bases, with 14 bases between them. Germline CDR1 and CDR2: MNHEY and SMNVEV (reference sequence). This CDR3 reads CASSEKGPLYNSPLHF. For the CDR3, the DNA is TGTGCCAGCAGTGAAAAAGGGCCCCTCTATAATTCACCCCTCCACTTT.

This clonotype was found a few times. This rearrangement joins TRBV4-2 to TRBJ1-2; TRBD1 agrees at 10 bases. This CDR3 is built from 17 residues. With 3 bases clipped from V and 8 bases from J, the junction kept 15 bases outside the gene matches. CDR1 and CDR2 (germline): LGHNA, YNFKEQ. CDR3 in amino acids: CASSQGQPGGQGVGYTF. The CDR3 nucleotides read TGTGCCAGCAGCCAGGGCCAACCAGGAGGACAGGGGGTCGGCTACACCTTC.

The CDR3 here is CASRLASTDTQYF. The CDR3 coding sequence is TGTGCCAGCCGACTAGCGAGCACAGATACGCAGTATTTT. The chain employs TRBV7-2 and TRBJ2-3; 8 nucleotides agree with TRBD2. V lost 8 bases to trimming and J lost 0 bases; unmatched junction nucleotides: 1. The CDR3 spans 13 residues. Germline CDR1 and CDR2: SGHTA and FQGNSA.

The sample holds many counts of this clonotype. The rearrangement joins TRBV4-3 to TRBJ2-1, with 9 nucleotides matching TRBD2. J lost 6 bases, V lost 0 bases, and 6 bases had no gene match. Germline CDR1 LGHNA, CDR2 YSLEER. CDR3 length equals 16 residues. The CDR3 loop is CASSQDLGGGANEQFF. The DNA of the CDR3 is TGCGCCAGCAGCCAAGATCTGGGCGGGGGGGCCAATGAGCAGTTCTTC.

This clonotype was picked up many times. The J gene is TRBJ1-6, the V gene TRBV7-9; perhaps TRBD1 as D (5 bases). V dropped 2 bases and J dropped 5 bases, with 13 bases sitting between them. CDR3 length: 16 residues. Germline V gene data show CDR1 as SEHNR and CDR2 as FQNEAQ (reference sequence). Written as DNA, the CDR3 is TGTGCCAGCAGCTTATCAACCGGGACGGATAATTCACCCCTCCACTTT. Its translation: CASSLSTGTDNSPLHF.

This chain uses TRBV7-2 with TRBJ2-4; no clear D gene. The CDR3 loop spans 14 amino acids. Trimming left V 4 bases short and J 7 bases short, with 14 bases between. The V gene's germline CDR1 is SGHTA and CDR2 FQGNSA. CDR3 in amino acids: CASSSPSTGNIQYF. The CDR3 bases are TGTGCCAGCAGCTCCCCGAGTACGGGTAACATTCAGTACTTC.

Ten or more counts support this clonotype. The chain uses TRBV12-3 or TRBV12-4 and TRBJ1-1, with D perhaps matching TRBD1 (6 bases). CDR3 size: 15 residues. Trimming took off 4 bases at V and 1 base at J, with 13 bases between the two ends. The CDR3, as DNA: TGTGCCAGCAGTTCGACACAGGGTTCGAACACTGAAGCTTTCTTT. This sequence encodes CASSSTQGSNTEAFF.

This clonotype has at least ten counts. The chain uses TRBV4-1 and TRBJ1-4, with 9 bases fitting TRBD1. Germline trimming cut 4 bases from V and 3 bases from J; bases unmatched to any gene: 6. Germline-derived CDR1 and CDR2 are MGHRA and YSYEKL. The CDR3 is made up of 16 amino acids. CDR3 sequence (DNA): TGCGCCAGCAGCCCCTGGGGGGACAGGGCTAATGAAAAACTGTTTTTT. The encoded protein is CASSPWGDRANEKLFF.